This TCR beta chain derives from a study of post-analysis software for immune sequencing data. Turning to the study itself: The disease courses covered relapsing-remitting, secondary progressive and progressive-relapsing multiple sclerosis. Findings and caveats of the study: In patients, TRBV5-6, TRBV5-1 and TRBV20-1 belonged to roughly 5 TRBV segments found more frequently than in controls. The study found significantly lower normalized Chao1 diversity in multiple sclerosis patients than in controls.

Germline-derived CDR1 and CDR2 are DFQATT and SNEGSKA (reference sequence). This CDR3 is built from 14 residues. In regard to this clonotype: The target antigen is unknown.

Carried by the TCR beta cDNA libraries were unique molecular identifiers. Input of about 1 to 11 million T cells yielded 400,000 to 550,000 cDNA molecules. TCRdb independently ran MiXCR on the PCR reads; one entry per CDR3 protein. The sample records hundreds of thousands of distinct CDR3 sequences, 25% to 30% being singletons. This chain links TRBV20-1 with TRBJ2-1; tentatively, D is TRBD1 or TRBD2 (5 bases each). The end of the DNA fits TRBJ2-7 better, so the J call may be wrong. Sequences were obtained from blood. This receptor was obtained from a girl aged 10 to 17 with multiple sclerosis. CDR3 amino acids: CSATEGSSYNEQYF. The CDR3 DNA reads TGCAGTGCCACCGAGGGGAGCTCCTACAATGAGCAGTACTTC.